This TCR beta chain was documented in a study of neurological immune-mediated disorders. Study-wide results and limits: When the repertoires were sorted by phylogenetic grouping, those of 18 of 34 multiple sclerosis patients ended up in one related-CDR3 cluster, a possible signature.

TCRdb used MiXCR to reprocess the 5' RACE reads, holding one entry per CDR3 protein. The sample consists of 50,000 to 65,000 distinct CDR3 sequences, around 4.8% of them appearing once. V was shortened by 6 bases and J by 1 base, with 3 bases between the two germline ends. CDR1 is SGHVS, CDR2 FQNEAQ, per germline. This CDR3 has 11 amino acids. Remarks on this clonotype: Its cognate antigen is unknown. It may be a read error: a sequence one base away is much more abundant.

The receptor comes from a woman in her fifties or sixties with multiple sclerosis. The specimen was PBMCs. This rearrangement joins TRBV7-8 to TRBJ1-1; no reliable D call. The CDR3 reads CASRANTEAFF. The CDR3 bases are TGTGCCAGCAGGGCGAACACTGAAGCTTTCTTT.